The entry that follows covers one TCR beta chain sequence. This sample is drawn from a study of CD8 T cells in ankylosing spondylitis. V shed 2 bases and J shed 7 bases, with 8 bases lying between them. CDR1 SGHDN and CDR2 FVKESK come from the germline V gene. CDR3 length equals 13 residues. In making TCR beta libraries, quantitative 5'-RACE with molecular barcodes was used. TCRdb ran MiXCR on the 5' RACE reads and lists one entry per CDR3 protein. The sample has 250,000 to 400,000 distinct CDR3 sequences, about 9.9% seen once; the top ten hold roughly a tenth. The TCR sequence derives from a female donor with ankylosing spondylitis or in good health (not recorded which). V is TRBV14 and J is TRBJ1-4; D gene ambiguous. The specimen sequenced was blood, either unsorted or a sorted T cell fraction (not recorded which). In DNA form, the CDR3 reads TGTGCCAGCAGCCAAAGCTTGGTTGAAAAACTGTTTTTT. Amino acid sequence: CASSQSLVEKLFF. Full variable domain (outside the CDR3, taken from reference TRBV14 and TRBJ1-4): EAGVTQFPSHSVIEKGQTVTLRCDPISGHDNLYWYRRVMGKEIKFLLHFVKESKQDESGMPNNRFLAERTGGTYSTLKVQPAELEDSGVYFCASSQSLVEKLFFGSGTQLSVL.